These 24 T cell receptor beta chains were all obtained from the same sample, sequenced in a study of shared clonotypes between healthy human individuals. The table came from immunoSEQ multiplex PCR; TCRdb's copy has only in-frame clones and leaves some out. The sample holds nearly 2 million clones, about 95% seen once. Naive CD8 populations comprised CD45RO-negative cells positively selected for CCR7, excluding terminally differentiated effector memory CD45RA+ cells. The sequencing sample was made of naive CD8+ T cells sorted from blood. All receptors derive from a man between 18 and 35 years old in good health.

As DNA, the CDR3 is TGTGCCAGCAGCCATGGGACAGGCCCTGGGGATACGCAGTATTTT. Its protein product is CASSHGTGPGDTQYF. The J gene is TRBJ2-3, the V gene TRBV5-4, with 8 bases matching TRBD1. In germline, CDR1 is SGHNT, CDR2 YYREEE (reference sequence). The CDR3 totals 15 residues. The ends lost 4 bases at V and 6 bases at J; junction bases unmatched: 10.

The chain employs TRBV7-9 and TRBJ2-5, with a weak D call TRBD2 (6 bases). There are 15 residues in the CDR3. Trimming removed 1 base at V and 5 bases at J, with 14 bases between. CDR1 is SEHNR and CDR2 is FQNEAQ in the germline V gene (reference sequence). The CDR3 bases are TGTGCCAGCAGCTTAGGGATCCTGGCGGGGGAGACCCAGTACTTC. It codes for CASSLGILAGETQYF.

The CDR3 here is CASSPARDSTSLYYGYTF. CDR3 DNA: TGTGCCAGCAGCCCGGCCCGGGACAGTACATCGCTCTACTATGGCTACACCTTC. This rearrangement joins TRBV11-2 to TRBJ1-2; 7 bases fit TRBD1. Germline V gene lookup returns CDR1 SGHAT and CDR2 FQNNGV. J lost 3 bases, V lost 5 bases, and 18 bases had no gene match. This CDR3 has 18 amino acids. Supplemented by reference TRBV11-2 and TRBJ1-2, the full variable domain reads EAGVAQSPRYKIIEKRQSVAFWCNPISGHATLYWYQQILGQGPKLLIQFQNNGVVDDSQLPKDRFSAERLKGVDSTLKIQPAKLEDSAVYLCASSPARDSTSLYYGYTFGSGTRLTVV.

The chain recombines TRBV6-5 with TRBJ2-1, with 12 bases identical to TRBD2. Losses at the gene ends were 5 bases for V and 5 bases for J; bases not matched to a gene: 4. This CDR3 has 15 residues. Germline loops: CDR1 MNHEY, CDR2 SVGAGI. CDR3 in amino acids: CASSQLAGGDNEQFF. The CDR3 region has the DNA TGTGCCAGCAGTCAACTAGCGGGGGGTGACAATGAGCAGTTCTTC.

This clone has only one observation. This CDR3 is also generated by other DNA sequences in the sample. The CDR3 loop is CASSYGPANTGELFF. CDR3 DNA: TGTGCCAGCAGTTACGGCCCGGCGAACACCGGGGAGCTGTTTTTT. The J gene is TRBJ2-2, the V gene TRBV6-5; D gene uncertain. V dropped 2 bases and J dropped 0 bases, with 7 bases sitting between them. Per the germline V gene, CDR1 is MNHEY and CDR2 is SVGAGI. This CDR3 region has 15 residues.

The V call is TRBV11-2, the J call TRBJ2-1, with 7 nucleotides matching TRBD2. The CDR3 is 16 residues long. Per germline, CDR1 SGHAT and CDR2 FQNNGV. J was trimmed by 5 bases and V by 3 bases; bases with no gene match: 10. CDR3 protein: CASSFPAGWGDNEQFF. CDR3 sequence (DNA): TGTGCCAGCAGCTTCCCAGCGGGGTGGGGGGACAATGAGCAGTTCTTC.

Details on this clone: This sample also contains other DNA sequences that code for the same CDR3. The CDR3 protein is CASSLVSGSYEQYF. The DNA for the CDR3 is TGTGCCAGCAGCTTAGTTAGCGGGAGCTACGAGCAGTACTTC. The chain joins TRBV7-2 to TRBJ2-7; 9 bases align to TRBD2. V was clipped by 1 base and J by 3 bases; unmatched bases: 1. The length of the CDR3 is 14 residues. Germline CDR1 SGHTA, CDR2 FQGNSA.

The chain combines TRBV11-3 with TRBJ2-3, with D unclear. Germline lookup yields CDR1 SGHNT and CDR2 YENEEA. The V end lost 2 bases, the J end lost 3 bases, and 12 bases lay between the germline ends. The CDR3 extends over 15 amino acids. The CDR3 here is CASSLRSGLTDTQYF. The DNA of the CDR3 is TGTGCCAGCAGCTTACGTTCTGGGTTGACAGATACGCAGTATTTT. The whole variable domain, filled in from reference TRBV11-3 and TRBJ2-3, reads EAGVVQSPRYKIIEKKQPVAFWCNPISGHNTLYWYLQNLGQGPELLIRYENEEAVDDSQLPKDRFSAERLKGVDSTLKIQPAELGDSAVYLCASSLRSGLTDTQYFGPGTRLTVL.

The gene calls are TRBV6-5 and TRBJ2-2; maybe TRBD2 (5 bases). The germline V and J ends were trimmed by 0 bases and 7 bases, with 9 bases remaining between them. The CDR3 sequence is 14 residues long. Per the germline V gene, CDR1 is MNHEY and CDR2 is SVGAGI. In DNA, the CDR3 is TGTGCCAGCAGTTACTCAGAGGCGGGCGGGGAGCTGTTTTTT. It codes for CASSYSEAGGELFF.

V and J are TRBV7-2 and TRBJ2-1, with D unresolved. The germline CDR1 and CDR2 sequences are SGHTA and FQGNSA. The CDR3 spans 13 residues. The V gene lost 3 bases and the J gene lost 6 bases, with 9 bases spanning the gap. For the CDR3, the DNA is TGTGCCAGCAGCTTGTCAGCATCCAATGAGCAGTTCTTC. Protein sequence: CASSLSASNEQFF.

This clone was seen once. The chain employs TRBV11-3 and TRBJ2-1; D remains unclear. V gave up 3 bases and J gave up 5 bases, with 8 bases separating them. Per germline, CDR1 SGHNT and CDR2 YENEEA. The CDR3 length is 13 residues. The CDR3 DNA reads TGTGCCAGCAGCTTGACTCCAGACAATGAGCAGTTCTTC. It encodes CASSLTPDNEQFF. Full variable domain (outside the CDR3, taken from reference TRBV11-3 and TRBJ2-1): EAGVVQSPRYKIIEKKQPVAFWCNPISGHNTLYWYLQNLGQGPELLIRYENEEAVDDSQLPKDRFSAERLKGVDSTLKIQPAELGDSAVYLCASSLTPDNEQFFGPGTRLTVL.

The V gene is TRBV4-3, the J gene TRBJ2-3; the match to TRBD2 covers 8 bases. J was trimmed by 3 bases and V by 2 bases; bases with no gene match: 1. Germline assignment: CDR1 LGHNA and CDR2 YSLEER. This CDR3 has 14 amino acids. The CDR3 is CASSQSGRTDTQYF. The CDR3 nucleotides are TGCGCCAGCAGCCAAAGCGGGAGAACAGATACGCAGTATTTT.

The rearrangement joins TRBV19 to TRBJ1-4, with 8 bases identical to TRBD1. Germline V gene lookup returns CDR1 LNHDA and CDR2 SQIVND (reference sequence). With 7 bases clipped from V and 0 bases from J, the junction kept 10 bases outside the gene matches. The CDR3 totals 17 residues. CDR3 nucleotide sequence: TGTGCCAGTATCACCGGGACAGGCACTGCAACTAATGAAAAACTGTTTTTT. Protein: CASITGTGTATNEKLFF.

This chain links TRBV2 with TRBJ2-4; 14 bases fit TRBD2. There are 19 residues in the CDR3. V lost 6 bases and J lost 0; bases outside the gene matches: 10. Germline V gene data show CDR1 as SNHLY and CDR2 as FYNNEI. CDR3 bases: TGTGCCAGCAGGCCCCCGGGACTAGCGGGAGAAGTAGCCAAAAACATTCAGTACTTC. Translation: CASRPPGLAGEVAKNIQYF.

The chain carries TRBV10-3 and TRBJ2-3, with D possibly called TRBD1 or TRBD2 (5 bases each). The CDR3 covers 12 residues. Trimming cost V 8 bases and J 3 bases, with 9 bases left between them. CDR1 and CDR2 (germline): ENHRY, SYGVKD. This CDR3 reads CAIGRQTDTQYF. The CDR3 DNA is TGTGCCATCGGGAGACAGACAGATACGCAGTATTTT.

CDR3 DNA sequence: TGTGCCAGCAGCGTAGACTCGACAGTATACTACGAGCAGTACTTC. As protein: CASSVDSTVYYEQYF. This rearrangement joins TRBV9 to TRBJ2-7; TRBD1 might be the D (5 bases). The CDR3 spans 15 residues. Germline assignment: CDR1 SGDLS and CDR2 YYNGEE. Trimming removed 0 bases at V and 3 bases at J, with 13 bases between.

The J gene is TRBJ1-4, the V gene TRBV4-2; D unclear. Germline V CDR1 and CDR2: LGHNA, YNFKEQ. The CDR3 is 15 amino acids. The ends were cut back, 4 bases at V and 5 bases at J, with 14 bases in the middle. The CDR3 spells CASSRNPGPNEKLFF. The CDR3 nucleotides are TGTGCCAGCAGCCGAAACCCGGGCCCGAATGAAAAACTGTTTTTT.

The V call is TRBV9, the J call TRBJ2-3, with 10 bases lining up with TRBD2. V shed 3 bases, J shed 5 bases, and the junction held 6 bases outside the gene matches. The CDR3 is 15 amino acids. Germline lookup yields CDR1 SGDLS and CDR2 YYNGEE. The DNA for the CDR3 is TGTGCCAGCAGCGACCTAGCGGGAGTTGTAGATACGCAGTATTTT. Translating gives CASSDLAGVVDTQYF.

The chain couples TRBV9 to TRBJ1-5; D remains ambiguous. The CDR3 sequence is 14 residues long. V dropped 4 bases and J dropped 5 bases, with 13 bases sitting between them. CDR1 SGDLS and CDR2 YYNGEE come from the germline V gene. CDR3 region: CASSKGLGDQPQHF. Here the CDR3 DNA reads TGTGCCAGCAGCAAGGGTCTTGGGGATCAGCCCCAGCATTTT.

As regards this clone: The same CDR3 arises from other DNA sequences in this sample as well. The CDR3 reads CASSLEGGLSTEAFF. The CDR3 bases are TGCGCCAGCAGCTTGGAGGGGGGATTGAGCACTGAAGCTTTCTTT. V usage is TRBV5-1 and J usage is TRBJ1-1; D may be TRBD1 (6 bases). The CDR3 is made up of 15 amino acids. Trimming removed 0 bases from V and 4 bases from J, with 13 bases in between. CDR1 SGHRS and CDR2 YFSETQ come from the germline V gene. The full variable domain, rest sourced from reference TRBV5-1 and TRBJ1-1, is KAGVTQTPRYLIKTRGQQVTLSCSPISGHRSVSWYQQTPGQGLQFLFEYFSETQRNKGNFPGRFSGRQFSNSRSEMNVSTLELGDSALYLCASSLEGGLSTEAFFGQGTRLTVV.

Here the CDR3 DNA reads TGTGCCAGCAGCTTAGGGGGGCCAGATACGCAGTATTTT. As protein: CASSLGGPDTQYF. The chain carries TRBV7-2 and TRBJ2-3; tentatively, D is TRBD1 (6 bases). V was cut by 1 base and J by 4 bases, with 6 bases left in between. Germline V gives CDR1 SGHTA, CDR2 FQGNSA. This CDR3 has 13 residues.

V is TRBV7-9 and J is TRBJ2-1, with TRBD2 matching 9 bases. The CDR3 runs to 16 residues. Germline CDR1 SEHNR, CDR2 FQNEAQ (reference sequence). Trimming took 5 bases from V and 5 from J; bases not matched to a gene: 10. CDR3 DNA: TGTGCCAGCAGCAGTGGGGCGGGAGGGATCCACAATGAGCAGTTCTTC. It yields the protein CASSSGAGGIHNEQFF. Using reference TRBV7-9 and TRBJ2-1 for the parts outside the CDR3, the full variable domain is DTGVSQNPRHKITKRGQNVTFRCDPISEHNRLYWYRQTLGQGPEFLTYFQNEAQLEKSRLLSDRFSAERPKGSFSTLEIQRTEQGDSAMYLCASSSGAGGIHNEQFFGPGTRLTVL.

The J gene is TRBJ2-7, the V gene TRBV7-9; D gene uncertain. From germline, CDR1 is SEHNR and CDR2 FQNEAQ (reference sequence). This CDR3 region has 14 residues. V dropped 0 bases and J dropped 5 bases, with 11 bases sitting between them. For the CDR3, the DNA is TGTGCCAGCAGCTTAGCTCAGGACCAGAACGAGCAGTACTTC. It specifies CASSLAQDQNEQYF.

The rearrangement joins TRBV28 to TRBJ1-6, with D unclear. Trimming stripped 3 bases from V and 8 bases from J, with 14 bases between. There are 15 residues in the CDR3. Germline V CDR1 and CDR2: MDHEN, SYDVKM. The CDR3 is CASSLGNWGDSPLHF. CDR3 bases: TGTGCCAGCAGTTTGGGAAATTGGGGTGATTCACCCCTCCACTTT.